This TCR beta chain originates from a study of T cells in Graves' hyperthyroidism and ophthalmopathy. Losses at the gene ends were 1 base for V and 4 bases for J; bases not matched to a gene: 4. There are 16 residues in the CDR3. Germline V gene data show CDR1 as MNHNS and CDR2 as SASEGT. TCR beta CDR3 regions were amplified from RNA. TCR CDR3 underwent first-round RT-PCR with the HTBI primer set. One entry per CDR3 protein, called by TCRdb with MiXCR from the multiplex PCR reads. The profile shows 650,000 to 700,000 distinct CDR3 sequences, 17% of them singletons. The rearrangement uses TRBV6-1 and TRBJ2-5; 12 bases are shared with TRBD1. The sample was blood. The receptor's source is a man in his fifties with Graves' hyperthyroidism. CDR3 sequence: CASSEEGTGGPETQYF. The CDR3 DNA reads TGTGCCAGCAGTGAAGAGGGGACAGGGGGCCCAGAGACCCAGTACTTC.